Listed here are 9 T cell receptor beta chains from one sample, sequenced in a study of technical replicates of blood from four donors (dated by TCRdb to the late 2010s). Receptor amplification or capture employed the immunoSEQ multiplex PCR assay. As stored in TCRdb, this immuneACCESS dataset retains in-frame rearrangements with V and J assigned. A fraction of the clones does not appear; measured against another copy, unresolved V genes explain less than half of the discrepancy, and the remainder lacks a known reason. In this sample the table shows about 75,000 clones, roughly nine tenths of which occur a single time. The ten largest clones capture 4.5% to 5% of the sample. Material: PBMCs. The source of these receptors is a human donor in good health. Some clones in this sample may be carry-over from other donors' samples.

The CDR3 region is CASSQSQGWNTEAFF. CDR3 nucleotides: TGCGCCAGCAGCCAGTCTCAGGGCTGGAACACTGAAGCTTTCTTT. The V and J genes are TRBV4-3 and TRBJ1-1, with D possibly being TRBD1 (5 bases). This CDR3 has 15 residues. Trimming stripped 3 bases from V and 1 base from J, with 12 bases between. In germline, CDR1 is LGHNA, CDR2 YSLEER.

The chain uses TRBV9 and TRBJ1-1; D is undetermined. V shed 1 base and J shed 4 bases, with 8 bases lying between them. This CDR3 is 13 amino acids long. From germline, CDR1 is SGDLS and CDR2 YYNGEE. The CDR3, as DNA: TGTGCCAGCAGCGTAATATCGGGCACTGAAGCTTTCTTT. Translated, it gives CASSVISGTEAFF.

The V and J genes are TRBV9 and TRBJ2-1; 7 nucleotides agree with TRBD2. CDR1 and CDR2 from the germline V gene are SGDLS and YYNGEE. With V trimmed by 4 bases and J by 0 bases, 4 bases remained unmatched. This CDR3 is built from 15 residues. The CDR3 loop reads CASSLRTSSYNEQFF. CDR3 nucleotides: TGTGCCAGCAGCCTCCGGACTAGCTCCTACAATGAGCAGTTCTTC.

V and J are TRBV5-4 and TRBJ1-2, with 9 bases matching TRBD1. Per germline, CDR1 SGHNT and CDR2 YYREEE (reference sequence). The ends lost 4 bases at V and 5 bases at J; junction bases unmatched: 12. This CDR3 is 16 amino acids long. CDR3 sequence: CASSTATGQGWYGYTF. The CDR3, as DNA: TGTGCCAGCAGCACCGCAACGGGACAGGGATGGTATGGCTACACCTTC.

The V gene is TRBV27, the J gene TRBJ2-7; D may be TRBD2 (6 bases). Germline V gene lookup returns CDR1 MNHEY and CDR2 SMNVEV (reference sequence). The CDR3 extends over 13 amino acids. The V end was cut by 6 bases, the J end by 9 bases, with 18 bases between. The CDR3 sequence: CASSLRGTSGQYF. In DNA, the CDR3 is TGTGCCAGCAGCCTTCGGGGGACCTCGGGGCAGTACTTC.

The gene calls are TRBV23-1 and TRBJ2-7; TRBD2 matches at 10 bases. TRBV23-1 is an ORF, with its function uncertain. V lost 4 bases, J lost 3 bases, and 6 bases stayed unmatched. The CDR3 loop spans 15 amino acids. The CDR3 coding sequence is TGCGCCAGCAGTCGCGGGGCTAGCGGGAGCTACGAGCAGTACTTC. It encodes CASSRGASGSYEQYF.

The genes are TRBV29-1 and TRBJ1-2, with a possible D match to TRBD1 (6 bases). There are 13 residues in the CDR3. The germline V and J ends were trimmed by 1 base and 8 bases, with 14 bases remaining between them. Germline loops: CDR1 SQVTM, CDR2 ANQGSEA. DNA of the CDR3: TGCAGCGTTGAAGGCCAGGGGCCTCGAGGCTACACCTTC. Its protein product is CSVEGQGPRGYTF.

The rearrangement joins TRBV10-3 to TRBJ1-1, with 7 bases matching TRBD1. The CDR3 extends over 15 amino acids. Looked up from germline, CDR1 is ENHRY and CDR2 is SYGVKD. The V segment lost 3 bases and the J segment 1 base; nucleotides outside the gene matches: 5. CDR3 bases: TGTGCCATCAGTGATCCGGGACAGAGGAACACTGAAGCTTTCTTT. Its translation is CAISDPGQRNTEAFF.

The V gene is TRBV29-1, the J gene TRBJ2-5; TRBD1 matches 9 bases. Germline CDR1 SQVTM, CDR2 ANQGSEA. The CDR3 spans 15 residues. With 7 bases clipped from V and 1 base from J, the junction kept 10 bases outside the gene matches. The DNA for the CDR3 is TGCAGCGGGGGGACAGGGCTCCTTTTCCAAGAGACCCAGTACTTC. Translating it yields CSGGTGLLFQETQYF.